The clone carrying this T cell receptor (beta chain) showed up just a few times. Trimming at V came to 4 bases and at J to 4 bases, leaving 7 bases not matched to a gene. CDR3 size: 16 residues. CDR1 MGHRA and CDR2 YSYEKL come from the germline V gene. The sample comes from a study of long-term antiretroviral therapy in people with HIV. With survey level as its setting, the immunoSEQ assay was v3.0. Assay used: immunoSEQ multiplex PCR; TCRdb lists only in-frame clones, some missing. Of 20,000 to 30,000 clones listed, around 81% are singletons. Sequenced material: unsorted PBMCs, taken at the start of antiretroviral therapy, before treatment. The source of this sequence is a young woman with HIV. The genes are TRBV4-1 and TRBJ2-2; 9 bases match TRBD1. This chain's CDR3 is CASSRGQGELTGELFF. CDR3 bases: TGCGCCAGCAGCCGGGGACAGGGAGAGCTCACCGGGGAGCTGTTTTTT.